The rows below give T cell receptor beta chains drawn from one sample of a study of OX40 agonist ivuxolimab in advanced cancers. The method was immunoSEQ multiplex PCR; TCRdb's version includes in-frame clones alone and lacks a portion of them. The sample includes tens of thousands of clones, less than 90% seen only once; the top ten take 16%. Sequencing was performed on CD4+ or CD8+ T cells sorted from blood, taken in a trial of the OX40 agonist ivuxolimab. These receptor sequences come from an adult with an advanced solid tumor such as melanoma, head and neck, liver or kidney cancer. Both conserved end residues are part of each CDR3. D genes are given only for firm matches. The listing skips clone size in some rows; elsewhere it reads once, few, many or a size class.

d_gene	v_gene	abundance	j_gene	CDR3aa	CDR3nt
NA	TRBV4-3	NA	TRBJ2-5	CASSQDLQETQYF	TGCGCCAGCAGCCAAGACCTACAAGAGACCCAGTACTTC
TRBD1	TRBV14	NA	TRBJ2-7	CASSLDRGGEQYF	TGTGCCAGCAGCCTGGACAGGGGGGGCGAGCAGTACTTC
NA	TRBV6-5	NA	TRBJ1-2	CASMAGGYTF	TGTGCCAGCATGGCAGGTGGCTACACCTTC
NA	TRBV15	NA	TRBJ2-7	CATSSGHVGGYEQYF	TGTGCCACCAGCAGCGGACACGTGGGAGGCTACGAGCAGTACTTC
NA	TRBV5-1	NA	TRBJ2-6	CASSFSGANVLTF	TGCGCCAGCAGCTTCAGTGGGGCCAACGTCCTGACTTTC
NA	TRBV11-2	NA	TRBJ2-1	CASQRGSYNEQFF	TGTGCCAGTCAGAGGGGCTCCTACAATGAGCAGTTCTTC
TRBD2	TRBV15	NA	TRBJ2-2	CASRGGDTGELFF	TGTGCCTCTCGTGGGGGGGACACCGGGGAGCTGTTTTTT
NA	TRBV7-8	NA	TRBJ1-5	CASSPDVNSNQPQHF	TGTGCCAGCAGCCCAGACGTAAATAGCAATCAGCCCCAGCATTTT
TRBD2	TRBV6-1	NA	TRBJ2-1	CASSVVLAGGDNEQFF	TGTGCCAGCAGTGTGGTCCTAGCGGGAGGGGACAATGAGCAGTTCTTC
NA	TRBV11-1	NA	TRBJ2-3	CASSEADSPARDTQYF	TGTGCCAGCAGCGAAGCGGACAGTCCTGCACGCGATACGCAGTATTTT
NA	TRBV18	NA	TRBJ2-1	CASSPRFRVDEQFF	TGTGCCAGCTCACCACGATTTCGGGTTGACGAGCAGTTCTTC
TRBD1	TRBV4-2	NA	TRBJ1-4	CASSQLGVDRGGEKLFF	TGTGCCAGCAGCCAATTGGGGGTGGACAGGGGCGGTGAAAAACTGTTTTTT
TRBD1	TRBV6-4	NA	TRBJ2-3	CASSRDRGPDTQYF	TGTGCCAGCAGCCGGGACAGGGGTCCAGATACGCAGTATTTT
TRBD1	TRBV4-2	NA	TRBJ1-1	CASSPQGQGNTEAFF	TGTGCCAGCAGCCCGCAGGGACAGGGAAACACTGAAGCTTTCTTT
NA	TRBV7-2	NA	TRBJ2-5	CASSPESETQYF	TGTGCCAGCAGCCCTGAGAGCGAGACCCAGTACTTC
NA	TRBV28	NA	TRBJ1-4	CASSPPRGKLFF	TGTGCCAGCAGTCCACCGAGGGGAAAACTGTTTTTT
NA	TRBV19	few	TRBJ2-7	CASKKDGTYEQYF	TGTGCCAGTAAAAAGGACGGGACCTACGAGCAGTACTTC
NA	TRBV7-3	few	TRBJ2-2	CASSLTRQNTGELFF	TGTGCCAGCAGCTTAACCAGGCAGAACACCGGGGAGCTGTTTTTT
NA	TRBV2	NA	TRBJ2-3	CASSGGGAFTDTQYF	TGTGCCAGCAGTGGTGGCGGAGCCTTCACAGATACGCAGTATTTT
TRBD2	TRBV2	NA	TRBJ2-7	CASSEGLADGYEQYF	TGTGCCAGCAGTGAAGGGCTAGCGGACGGCTACGAGCAGTACTTC
TRBD1	TRBV5-1	once	TRBJ1-6	CASSLGGQGISPLHF	TGCGCCAGCAGTCTGGGGGGACAGGGAATATCACCCCTCCACTTT
NA	TRBV2	once	TRBJ1-2	CASRPSGAGFLGYTF	TGTGCCAGCAGGCCCTCGGGGGCCGGCTTTTTGGGCTACACCTTC
NA	TRBV5-1	NA	TRBJ1-3	CASSLGFRWIGSGNTIYF	TGCGCCAGCAGCTTGGGTTTCAGGTGGATTGGCTCTGGAAACACCATATATTTT
NA	TRBV18	NA	TRBJ2-1	CASSPPSNEQFF	TGTGCCAGCTCACCACCCTCAAATGAGCAGTTCTTC
TRBD2	TRBV9	NA	TRBJ2-7	CASSVPSGGYEQYF	TGTGCCAGCAGCGTCCCTAGCGGGGGCTACGAGCAGTACTTC
TRBD2	TRBV5-6	few	TRBJ2-1	CASSSPGLAGPNEQFF	TGTGCCAGCAGCTCTCCGGGACTAGCGGGCCCCAATGAGCAGTTCTTC
NA	TRBV7-3	NA	TRBJ1-6	CASSQRDGRGPLHF	TGTGCCAGCAGCCAAAGGGACGGGAGGGGCCCCCTCCACTTT
TRBD2	TRBV19	NA	TRBJ2-5	CASSISGGVQETQYF	TGTGCCAGTAGTATCTCTGGGGGGGTACAAGAGACCCAGTACTTC
TRBD1	TRBV4-1	NA	TRBJ1-4	CASRDRGRTNEKLFF	TGCGCCAGCAGGGACAGGGGGCGGACTAATGAAAAACTGTTTTTT
NA	TRBV7-9	NA	TRBJ1-2	CASSTRDLYGYTF	TGTGCCAGCAGCACCCGGGACCTTTATGGCTACACCTTC
TRBD2	TRBV6-6	once	TRBJ2-3	CASSRLASSTDTQYF	TGTGCCAGCAGTCGACTAGCTTCTAGCACAGATACGCAGTATTTT
TRBD2	TRBV11-2	NA	TRBJ2-7	CASSPSGGLYEQYF	TGTGCCAGCAGCCCCAGCGGGGGGCTCTACGAGCAGTACTTC
NA	TRBV19	NA	TRBJ1-1	CASSLGENTEAFF	TGTGCCAGTAGTTTGGGGGAGAACACTGAAGCTTTCTTT
TRBD1	TRBV5-5	NA	TRBJ1-3	CASSSTGSGNTIYF	TGTGCCAGCAGCTCGACAGGGAGTGGAAACACCATATATTTT
NA	TRBV7-9	NA	TRBJ2-5	CASMLNPPVEETQYF	TGTGCCAGCATGTTAAATCCCCCAGTCGAGGAGACCCAGTACTTC
NA	TRBV6-5	NA	TRBJ2-2	CASSYRGGVNTGELFF	TGTGCCAGCAGTTACCGGGGCGGGGTGAACACCGGGGAGCTGTTTTTT
NA	TRBV2	NA	TRBJ2-7	CASRGTTYEQYF	TGTGCCAGCAGGGGGACCACCTACGAGCAGTACTTC
NA	TRBV27	few	TRBJ2-6	CASSGSSVISGANVLTF	TGTGCCAGCAGTGGGTCTAGCGTAATTTCTGGGGCCAACGTCCTGACTTTC
NA	TRBV11-2	NA	TRBJ2-1	CASSLPSRDEQFF	TGTGCCAGCAGCTTACCATCTAGGGACGAGCAGTTCTTC
TRBD2	TRBV7-3	once	TRBJ2-3	CASSLRAGGGADTQYF	TGTGCCAGCAGCTTAAGGGCGGGGGGCGGAGCAGATACGCAGTATTTT
TRBD2	TRBV27	once	TRBJ2-1	CASSLLGLAGASYNEQFF	TGTGCCAGCAGTTTATTAGGACTAGCGGGGGCGTCCTACAATGAGCAGTTCTTC
TRBD1	TRBV11-3	NA	TRBJ2-1	CASSQGTVSYNEQFF	TGTGCCAGCAGCCAGGGGACAGTATCCTACAATGAGCAGTTCTTC
NA	TRBV7-9	NA	TRBJ1-6	CASSFQNSPLHF	TGTGCCAGCAGCTTCCAAAATTCACCCCTCCACTTT
NA	TRBV19	NA	TRBJ1-2	CASMTSGFSLYGYTF	TGTGCCAGTATGACGAGTGGGTTTTCGCTCTATGGCTACACCTTC
NA	TRBV15	NA	TRBJ2-5	CATSRDLDRLETQYF	TGTGCCACCAGCAGAGATTTGGACCGCCTGGAGACCCAGTACTTC